This TCR beta chain was identified during a study of blood T cell repertoires in COVID-19. Across the study: Both acute and convalescent COVID-19 samples were obtained from the United States, Italy and Spain.

Produced via immunoSEQ multiplex PCR; TCRdb's table is partial and in-frame only. The table lists almost 400,000 clones, just under 90% of them singletons. Germline assignment: CDR1 MDHEN and CDR2 SYDVKM. With 7 bases clipped from V and 5 bases from J, the junction kept 1 base outside the gene matches. The CDR3 is 11 amino acids. This rearrangement joins TRBV28 to TRBJ1-1, with 7 positions matching TRBD1. Sample: PBMCs or T cells enriched from blood (not recorded which). The sequence derives from a woman aged 25-40 years who had recovered from COVID-19. The CDR3 protein is CASTGGTEAFF. The DNA of the CDR3 is TGTGCCAGCACAGGGGGGACTGAAGCTTTCTTT.